The clone carrying this TCR beta chain was recorded once. The data are from a study of control samples from healthy donors and cancer patients. The CDR3 has 14 residues. Germline-derived CDR1 and CDR2 are KGHDR and SFDVKD. The V and J ends lost 7 bases and 6 bases respectively, with 16 bases between them. Clones were sequenced by immunoSEQ multiplex PCR, and TCRdb holds only the in-frame ones, with some missing. The data hold about 190,000 clones, with about 91% observed a single time. The rearrangement links TRBV24-1 to TRBJ2-3, with unresolved D. The TCR was taken from a man between 25 and 39 years old in good health. The sequencing input was blood. DNA of the CDR3: TGTGCCACCAGCCTCGGCCCGAACACTGATACGCAGTATTTT. Translated, it gives CATSLGPNTDTQYF.